The T cell receptor beta chain described here comes from a study of cytomegalovirus exposure and HLA in healthy donors. On the study more broadly: Prior work identified 117 million unique TCR beta sequences in 150 million to 200 million T cells.

PCR involved 60 Vbeta and 13 Jbeta primers. TCRdb's table, derived via immunoSEQ multiplex PCR, lists solely in-frame clones and lacks some. The sample records fewer than 250,000 clones, 65% to 85% being singletons. Findings of the study overall: Later on, an analysis showed TCR association rates differing by HLA locus, with DRB1 the most and HLA-C the fewest. Excluded were some V segments that proved indistinguishable, including TRBV6-2 and TRBV6-3. Diagnosis of cytomegalovirus status made by the classifier reportedly showed high specificity and sensitivity.

A remark on this clone: Its antigen is unknown. One end of the junction fails to match germline, which may point to a read error. Additional DNA sequences in this sample encode the identical CDR3.

The CDR3 totals 14 residues. The germline V gene encodes CDR1 SNHLY and CDR2 FYNNEI. The clonotype originates from a woman aged 18-35 years in good health and CMV-seronegative. The chain recombines TRBV2 with TRBJ1-1; 8 bases fit TRBD1. The source material was PBMCs. The CDR3: CASRRQGLGTEAFF. The CDR3 region has the DNA TGTGCCAGCAGACGACAGGGGTTAGGGACTGAAGCTTTTTTT.